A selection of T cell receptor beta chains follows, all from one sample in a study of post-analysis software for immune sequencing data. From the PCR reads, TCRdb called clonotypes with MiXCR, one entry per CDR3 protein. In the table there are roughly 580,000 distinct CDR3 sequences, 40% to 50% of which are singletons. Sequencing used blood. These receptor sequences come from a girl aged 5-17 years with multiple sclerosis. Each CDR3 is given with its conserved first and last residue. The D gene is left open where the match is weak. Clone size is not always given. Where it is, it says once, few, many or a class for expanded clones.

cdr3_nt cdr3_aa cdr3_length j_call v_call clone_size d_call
TGCGCCAGCAGCACCGGACAGGGGGCCTACGAGCAGTACTTC CASSTGQGAYEQYF 14 TRBJ2-7 TRBV5-1 many TRBD1
TGTGCCAGCGCCTTCGGTGGGGGGCAAGGTGAGCAGTACTTC CASAFGGGQGEQYF 14 TRBJ2-5 TRBV6-5 - -
TGTGCCAGCTCCCCGGGACAGTACCAAGAGACCCAGTACTTC CASSPGQYQETQYF 14 TRBJ2-5 TRBV18 - TRBD1
TGTGCCAGCAGGGCAGGGGGAGGAAACATTCAGTACTTC CASRAGGGNIQYF 13 TRBJ2-4 TRBV12-3/TRBV12-4 few -
TGTGCCACCAGCACCCTGACAGTGACCTCTGGGGCCAACGTCCTGACTTTC CATSTLTVTSGANVLTF 17 TRBJ2-6 TRBV15 - -
TGCAGCGTCTTAGGGACTAGCTTGAGGGAGCAGTACTTC CSVLGTSLREQYF 13 TRBJ2-7 TRBV29-1 few TRBD2
TGTGCCAGCAGCCAAGACTACCTCCGTAGGGGGTCGCGGACTGAAGCTTTCTTT CASSQDYLRRGSRTEAFF 18 TRBJ1-1 TRBV4-2 once -
TGCGCCAGCAGCTCAATGTTATTAACCGGGACAGGGTCTGCTGGGGCCAACGTCCTGACTTTC CASSSMLLTGTGSAGANVLTF 21 TRBJ2-6 TRBV4-1 - TRBD1
TGCAGCGTTGAGAGTGTTGGACAGGACTATGGCTACACCTTC CSVESVGQDYGYTF 14 TRBJ1-2 TRBV29-1 - TRBD1
TGTGCCAGCAGCGTAGGGGGCCCCCTGGATACGCAGTATTTT CASSVGGPLDTQYF 14 TRBJ2-3 TRBV7-2 many TRBD1
TGTGCCAGCAGCTTAAGGGGGCTGGGGAACACTGAAGCTTTCTTT CASSLRGLGNTEAFF 15 TRBJ1-1 TRBV5-6 once TRBD1
TGTGCCAGCGCCTGGAACATGAACACTGAAGCTTTCTTT CASAWNMNTEAFF 13 TRBJ1-1 TRBV12-3/TRBV12-4 once -
TGTGCCAGCAGCTTAGGACCCCTTGGGGAGACCCAGTACTTC CASSLGPLGETQYF 14 TRBJ2-5 TRBV7-2 few -
TGTGCCAGCAGCTTGGTTTGGAGTCGAACCACAGATACGCAGTATTTT CASSLVWSRTTDTQYF 16 TRBJ2-3 TRBV5-8 - -
TGCGCCAGCAGCTTGGCCGTTCCCTCCTACGAGCAGTACTTC CASSLAVPSYEQYF 14 TRBJ2-7 TRBV5-1 - -
TGTGCCAGCATAACAGGGGTCTACGAGCAGTACTTC CASITGVYEQYF 12 TRBJ2-7 TRBV2 - TRBD1
TGTGCCATCAGTGAGTCGATTTTAGATACGCAGTATTTT CAISESILDTQYF 13 TRBJ2-3 TRBV10-3 - -
TGTGCCAGCAGTTTGGGACCGATACTCAATGAGCAGTTCTTC CASSLGPILNEQFF 14 TRBJ2-1 TRBV6-5 - -
TGTGCCAGCAGCGAATACAGGGGGTTGGCGAACTACGAGCAGTACTTC CASSEYRGLANYEQYF 16 TRBJ2-7 TRBV5-6 few TRBD1
TGTGCCAGCAGCCAGCCAGGGCCTCTCACAGATACGCAGTATTTT CASSQPGPLTDTQYF 15 TRBJ2-3 TRBV12-3/TRBV12-4 few -
TGTGCCAGCAGCTTATTGGCCGGGGGACTAACTGAAGCTTTCTTT CASSLLAGGLTEAFF 15 TRBJ1-1 TRBV7-9 - -
TGCGCCAGCAGCCCACTACAGGGGCCCTACGAGCAGTACTTC CASSPLQGPYEQYF 14 TRBJ2-7 TRBV5-1 - TRBD1
TGCAGTGCTAGATCAACAGAGACGGAGAGTCATAACTATGGCTACACCTTC CSARSTETESHNYGYTF 17 TRBJ1-2 TRBV20-1 few -
TGTGCCAGCAGCTCTCTCGCGGGGGGGATCCCTTCCCAGTACTTC CASSSLAGGIPSQYF 15 TRBJ2-5 TRBV7-8 - TRBD2
TGTGCCAGCAGCCAAGAATTCCGGGAGGGCCTAACAGATACGCAGTATTTT CASSQEFREGLTDTQYF 17 TRBJ2-3 TRBV3-1 few TRBD2
TGTGCCTGGAGTGTACAACGGGAGACCCAGTACTTC CAWSVQRETQYF 12 TRBJ2-5 TRBV30 - -
TGTGCCAGCAGGAGGGACTCGTTCACATACGAGCAGTACTTC CASRRDSFTYEQYF 14 TRBJ2-7 TRBV2 few -
TGTGCCAGCAGCTTGGCAGGGAAGGGAGAGTACGAGCAGTACTTC CASSLAGKGEYEQYF 15 TRBJ2-7 TRBV7-8 once -
TGTGCCAGCAGCTTGGCGGCAGGCGAAGAGACCCAGTACTTC CASSLAAGEETQYF 14 TRBJ2-5 TRBV5-4 - -
TGTGCCTCACGGGGGGCGGGGGGCCAGAGGACGTCTTTCTTT CASRGAGGQRTSFF 14 TRBJ1-1 TRBV10-3 - -
TGCGCCAGCAGCGGGACAGTGGAGGGTGAGCAGTTCTTC CASSGTVEGEQFF 13 TRBJ2-1 TRBV5-1 - -
TGTGCCAGCAAAACAGGGAGGTCTGACACTGAAGCTTTCTTT CASKTGRSDTEAFF 14 TRBJ1-1 TRBV7-9 - -
TGTGCCAGCAGTTACGCGGCAGGGAAGGATGGCTACACCTTC CASSYAAGKDGYTF 14 TRBJ1-2 TRBV6-2/TRBV6-3 few -
TGTGCCAGCAGCCGTCTGGGGGACAGAGGGCAGTTCTTC CASSRLGDRGQFF 13 TRBJ2-1 TRBV7-3 few TRBD1
TGTGCCAGCAGTTTAGTAGGACAGTACACCTTC CASSLVGQYTF 11 TRBJ1-2 TRBV12-3/TRBV12-4 few -
TGTGCCAGCAACCCAGGGCCCCGGGATAGCTATGGCTACACCTTC CASNPGPRDSYGYTF 15 TRBJ1-2 TRBV11-2 - -
TGTGCCAGCAGCCCGGGGCGGGTGGCCTACGAGCAGTACTTC CASSPGRVAYEQYF 14 TRBJ2-7 TRBV7-8 few -
TGTGCCAGCAGCCGGGACAGGGCCTATGGCTACACCTTC CASSRDRAYGYTF 13 TRBJ1-2 TRBV12-3/TRBV12-4 few TRBD1
TGTGCCAGCAAGGCAAATAGCAATCAGCCCCAGCATTTT CASKANSNQPQHF 13 TRBJ1-5 TRBV6-1 - -
TGCGCCAGCAGCTTGGCAACTAATGAAAAACTGTTTTTT CASSLATNEKLFF 13 TRBJ1-4 TRBV5-1 - -
TGTGCCAGCAGCAGTCCGGGACAGCCCTACGAGCAGTACTTC CASSSPGQPYEQYF 14 TRBJ2-7 TRBV7-9 - TRBD1
TGTGCCAGCAGTGACGGGAACACCGGGGAGCTGTTTTTT CASSDGNTGELFF 13 TRBJ2-2 TRBV6-4 many -
TGTGCCATCAGTGATTCCGGGACAGGGAACTATGGCTACACCTTC CAISDSGTGNYGYTF 15 TRBJ1-2 TRBV10-3 - TRBD1
TGCGCCAGCAAGGAAGTGGGACAGGCCATGCGCTACACCTTC CASKEVGQAMRYTF 14 TRBJ1-2 TRBV5-1 - TRBD1
TGTGCCAGCAGCCGGACTAGCGGGATCAGCAACAATGAGCAGTTCTTC CASSRTSGISNNEQFF 16 TRBJ2-1 TRBV5-4 - TRBD2
TGTGCCAGCAGCTTTGGTTCTAGCGGGAGTTCACGCACAGATACGCAGTATTTT CASSFGSSGSSRTDTQYF 18 TRBJ2-3 TRBV7-2 - TRBD2
TGTGCCAGCAGTTTTGGATCGGCGCTAGCGGAGACCCAGTACTTC CASSFGSALAETQYF 15 TRBJ2-5 TRBV12-3/TRBV12-4 few -
TGTGCCAGCAGCTCCCCCCGAGGGGGAGTGGGAAACTATGGCTACACCTTC CASSSPRGGVGNYGYTF 17 TRBJ1-2 TRBV7-2 - -
TGCAGTGCTAGCGGGGACAGGCCTCAAGAGACCCAGTACTTC CSASGDRPQETQYF 14 TRBJ2-5 TRBV20-1 few TRBD1
TGTGCCAGCAGTTTACCCGCGACCAGGGGGCGACCCTACAATGAGCAGTTCTTC CASSLPATRGRPYNEQFF 18 TRBJ2-1 TRBV12-3/TRBV12-4 few TRBD1
TGCGCCAGCAAAACAGGGGGCGCAGGGTACGAGCAGTACTTC CASKTGGAGYEQYF 14 TRBJ2-7 TRBV10-2 - TRBD1
TGTGCCAGCAGTTGGATCAAGATCAACACTGAAGCTTTCTTT CASSWIKINTEAFF 14 TRBJ1-1 TRBV7-9 few -